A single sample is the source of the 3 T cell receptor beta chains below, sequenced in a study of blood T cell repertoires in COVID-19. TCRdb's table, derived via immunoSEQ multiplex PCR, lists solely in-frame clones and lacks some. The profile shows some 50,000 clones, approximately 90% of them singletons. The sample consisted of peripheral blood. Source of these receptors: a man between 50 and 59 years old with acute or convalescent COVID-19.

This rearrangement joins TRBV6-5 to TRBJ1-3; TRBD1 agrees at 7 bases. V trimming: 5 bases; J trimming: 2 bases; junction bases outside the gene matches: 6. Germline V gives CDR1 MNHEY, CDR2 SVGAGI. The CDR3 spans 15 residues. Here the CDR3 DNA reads TGTGCCAGCAGTCCGAGAAGGGGGCCTGGAAACACCATATATTTT. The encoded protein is CASSPRRGPGNTIYF.

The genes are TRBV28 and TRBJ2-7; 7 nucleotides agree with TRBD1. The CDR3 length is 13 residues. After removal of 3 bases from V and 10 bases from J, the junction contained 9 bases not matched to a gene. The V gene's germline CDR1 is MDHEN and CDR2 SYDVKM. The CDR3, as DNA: TGTGCCAGCAGTTTTCAGGACAGGACGTCTCAGTACTTC. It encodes CASSFQDRTSQYF.

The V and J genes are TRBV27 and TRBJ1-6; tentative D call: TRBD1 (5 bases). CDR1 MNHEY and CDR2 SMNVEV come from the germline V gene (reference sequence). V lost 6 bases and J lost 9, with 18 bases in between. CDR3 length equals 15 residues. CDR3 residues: CASRERPLGGSPLHF. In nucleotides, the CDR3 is TGTGCCAGCAGGGAGAGACCGCTGGGGGGTTCACCCCTCCACTTT.